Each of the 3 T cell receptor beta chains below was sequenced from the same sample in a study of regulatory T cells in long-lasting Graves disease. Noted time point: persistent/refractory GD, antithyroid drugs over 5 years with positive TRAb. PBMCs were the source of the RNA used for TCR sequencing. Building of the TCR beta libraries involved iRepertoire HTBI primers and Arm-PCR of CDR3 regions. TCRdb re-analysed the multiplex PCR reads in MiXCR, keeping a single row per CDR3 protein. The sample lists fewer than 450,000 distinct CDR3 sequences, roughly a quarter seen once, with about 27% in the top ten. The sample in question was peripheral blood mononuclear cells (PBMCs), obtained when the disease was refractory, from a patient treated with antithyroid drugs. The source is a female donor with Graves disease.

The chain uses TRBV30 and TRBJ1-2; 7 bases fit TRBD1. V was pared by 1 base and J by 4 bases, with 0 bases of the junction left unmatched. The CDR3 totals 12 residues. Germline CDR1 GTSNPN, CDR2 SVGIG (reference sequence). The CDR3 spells CAWSAGGYGYTF. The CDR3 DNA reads TGTGCCTGGAGTGCAGGGGGCTATGGCTACACCTTC. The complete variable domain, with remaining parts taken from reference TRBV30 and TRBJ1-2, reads SQTIHQWPATLVQPVGSPLSLECTVEGTSNPNLYWYRQAAGRGLQLLFYSVGIGQISSEVPQNLSASRPQDRQFILSSKKLLLSDSGFYLCAWSAGGYGYTFGSGTRLTVV.

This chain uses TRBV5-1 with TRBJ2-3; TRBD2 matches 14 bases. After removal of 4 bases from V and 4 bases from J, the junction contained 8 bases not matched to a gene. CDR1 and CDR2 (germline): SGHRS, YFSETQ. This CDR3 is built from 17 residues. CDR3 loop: CASSGGLAGAAADTQYF. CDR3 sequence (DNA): TGCGCCAGCAGCGGGGGACTAGCGGGAGCGGCGGCAGATACGCAGTATTTT.

This CDR3 is CASGDSRTSEAFF. The CDR3 DNA is TGTGCCAGCGGAGATTCCAGAACAAGTGAAGCTTTCTTT. The rearrangement links TRBV28 to TRBJ1-1; no definite D call. V lost 8 bases, J lost 7 bases, and 17 bases lay in between. Germline V gene sequence: CDR1 MDHEN, CDR2 SYDVKM. This CDR3 has 13 residues. Filled out from reference TRBV28 and TRBJ1-1, the complete variable domain reads DVKVTQSSRYLVKRTGEKVFLECVQDMDHENMFWYRQDPGLGLRLIYFSYDVKMKEKGDIPEGYSVSREKKERFSLILESASTNQTSMYLCASGDSRTSEAFFGQGTRLTVV.